This T cell receptor (beta chain) was profiled in a study of post-analysis software for immune sequencing data. Overall study findings and caveats: Higher frequency in patients than in controls was seen for about five TRBV segments, with TRBV5-6, TRBV5-1 and TRBV20-1 among them.

The germline gives CDR1 LNHNV, CDR2 YYDKDF (reference sequence). The V and J ends lost 0 bases and 7 bases respectively, with 13 bases between them. The CDR3 is made up of 15 amino acids. Libraries were made from TCR beta cDNA, and they carried unique molecular identifiers. MiXCR, run by TCRdb on the PCR reads, gives a single entry per CDR3 protein. This table has around 770,000 distinct CDR3 sequences, more than 45% appearing once. This clonotype turned up a few times. Its antigen is not identified. The sequence derives from a girl aged 10 to 17 with multiple sclerosis. What was sequenced was blood. The chain is built from TRBV15 and TRBJ2-1; maybe TRBD2 (6 bases). This CDR3 is CATSRDRGRGNEQFF. The CDR3 region has the DNA TGTGCCACCAGCAGAGATCGGGGCCGGGGGAATGAGCAGTTCTTC.